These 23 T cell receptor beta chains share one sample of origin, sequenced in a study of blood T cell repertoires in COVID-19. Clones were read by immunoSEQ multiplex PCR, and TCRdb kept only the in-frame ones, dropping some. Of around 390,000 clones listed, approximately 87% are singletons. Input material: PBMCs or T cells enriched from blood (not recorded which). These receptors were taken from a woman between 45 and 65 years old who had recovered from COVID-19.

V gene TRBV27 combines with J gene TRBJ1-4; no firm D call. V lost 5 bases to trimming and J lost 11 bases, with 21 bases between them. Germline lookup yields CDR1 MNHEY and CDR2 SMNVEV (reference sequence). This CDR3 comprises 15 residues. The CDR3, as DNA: TGTGCCAGCAGTGCGACCAAACTCTTTGCGGCGAAACTGTTTTTT. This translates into CASSATKLFAAKLFF.

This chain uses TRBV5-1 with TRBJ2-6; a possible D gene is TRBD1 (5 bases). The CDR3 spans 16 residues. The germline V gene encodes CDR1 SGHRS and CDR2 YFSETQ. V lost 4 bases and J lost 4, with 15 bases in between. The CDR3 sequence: CASSGAKGAGANVLTF. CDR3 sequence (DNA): TGCGCCAGCAGCGGGGCCAAAGGAGCCGGGGCCAACGTCCTGACTTTC.

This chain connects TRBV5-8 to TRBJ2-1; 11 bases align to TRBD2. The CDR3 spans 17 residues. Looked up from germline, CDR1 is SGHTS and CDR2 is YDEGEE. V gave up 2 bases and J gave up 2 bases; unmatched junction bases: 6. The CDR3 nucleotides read TGTGCCAGCAGCTTCAGGGAACTAGCGGGAGCCTACAATGAGCAGTTCTTC. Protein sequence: CASSFRELAGAYNEQFF. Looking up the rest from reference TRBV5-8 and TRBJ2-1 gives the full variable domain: EAGVTQSPTHLIKTRGQQATLRCSPISGHTSVYWYQQALGLGLQFLLWYDEGEERNRGNFPPRFSGRQFPNYSSELNVNALELEDSALYLCASSFRELAGAYNEQFFGPGTRLTVL.

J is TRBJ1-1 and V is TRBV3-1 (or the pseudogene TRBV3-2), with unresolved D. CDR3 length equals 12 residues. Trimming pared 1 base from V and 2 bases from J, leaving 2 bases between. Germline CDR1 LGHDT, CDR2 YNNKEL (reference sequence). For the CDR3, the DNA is TGTGCCAGCAGCCAAGTAAACACTGAAGCTTTCTTT. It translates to CASSQVNTEAFF.

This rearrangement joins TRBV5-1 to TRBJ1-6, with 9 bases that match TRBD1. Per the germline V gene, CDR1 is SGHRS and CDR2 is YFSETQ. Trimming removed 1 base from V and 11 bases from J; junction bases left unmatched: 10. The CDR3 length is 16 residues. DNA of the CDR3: TGCGCCAGCAGCTTGAGAGGGTGGACAGGGGAGACACCCCTCCACTTT. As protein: CASSLRGWTGETPLHF.

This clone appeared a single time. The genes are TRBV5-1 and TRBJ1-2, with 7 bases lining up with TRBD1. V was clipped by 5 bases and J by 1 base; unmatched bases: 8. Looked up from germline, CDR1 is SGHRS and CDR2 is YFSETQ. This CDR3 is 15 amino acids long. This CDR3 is CASSDIGGGNYGYTF. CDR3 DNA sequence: TGCGCCAGCAGTGATATAGGGGGCGGTAACTATGGCTACACCTTC.

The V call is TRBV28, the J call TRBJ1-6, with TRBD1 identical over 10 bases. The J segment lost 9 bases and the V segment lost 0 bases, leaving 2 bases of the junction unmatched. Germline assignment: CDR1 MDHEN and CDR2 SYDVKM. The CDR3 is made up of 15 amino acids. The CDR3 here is CASSLWDRGSSPLHF. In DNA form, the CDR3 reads TGTGCCAGCAGTTTATGGGACAGGGGGTCTTCACCCCTCCACTTT.

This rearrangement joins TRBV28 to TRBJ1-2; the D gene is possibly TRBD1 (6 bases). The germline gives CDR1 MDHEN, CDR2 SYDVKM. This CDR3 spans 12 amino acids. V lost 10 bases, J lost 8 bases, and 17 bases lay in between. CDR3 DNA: TGTGCCACCGAAGGGGGTACCTACGGCTACACCTTC. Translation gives CATEGGTYGYTF.

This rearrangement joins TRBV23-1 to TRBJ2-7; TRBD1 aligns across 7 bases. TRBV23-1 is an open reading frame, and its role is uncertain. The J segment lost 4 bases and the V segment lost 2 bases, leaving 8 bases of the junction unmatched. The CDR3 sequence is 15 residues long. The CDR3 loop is CASSQQDRDRYEQYF. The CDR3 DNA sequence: TGCGCCAGCAGTCAACAAGACAGGGATCGTTACGAGCAGTACTTC.

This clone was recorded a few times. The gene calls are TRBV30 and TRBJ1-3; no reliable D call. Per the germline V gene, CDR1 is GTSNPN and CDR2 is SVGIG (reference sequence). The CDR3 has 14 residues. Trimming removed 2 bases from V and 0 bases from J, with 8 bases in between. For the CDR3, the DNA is TGTGCCTGGAGTATCGCGTACTCTGGAAACACCATATATTTT. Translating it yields CAWSIAYSGNTIYF.

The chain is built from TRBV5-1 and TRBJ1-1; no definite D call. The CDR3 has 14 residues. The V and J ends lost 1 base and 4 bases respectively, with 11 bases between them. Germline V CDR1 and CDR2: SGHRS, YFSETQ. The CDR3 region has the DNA TGCGCCAGCAGCTTGTCTGCGGGGTTCACTGAAGCTTTCTTT. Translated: CASSLSAGFTEAFF.

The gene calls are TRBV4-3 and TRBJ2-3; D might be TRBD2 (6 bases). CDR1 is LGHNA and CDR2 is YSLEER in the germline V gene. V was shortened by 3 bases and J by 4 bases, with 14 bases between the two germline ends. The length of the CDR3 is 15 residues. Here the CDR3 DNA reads TGCGCCAGCAGCCAGGGGGACCCGGGGGCAGATACGCAGTATTTT. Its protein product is CASSQGDPGADTQYF.

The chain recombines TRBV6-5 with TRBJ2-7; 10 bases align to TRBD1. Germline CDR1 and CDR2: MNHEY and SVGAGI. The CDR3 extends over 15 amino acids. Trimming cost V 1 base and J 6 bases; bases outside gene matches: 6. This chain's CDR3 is CASSYLTGGIVEQYF. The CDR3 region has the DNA TGTGCCAGCAGTTACTTGACAGGGGGCATTGTCGAGCAGTACTTC.

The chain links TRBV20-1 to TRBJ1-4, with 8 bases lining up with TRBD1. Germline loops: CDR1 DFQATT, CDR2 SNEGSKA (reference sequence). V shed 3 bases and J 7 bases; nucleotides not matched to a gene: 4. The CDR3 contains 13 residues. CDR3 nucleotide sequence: TGCAGTGCTAGTTTACAGGGGGGTGAAAAACTGTTTTTT. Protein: CSASLQGGEKLFF.

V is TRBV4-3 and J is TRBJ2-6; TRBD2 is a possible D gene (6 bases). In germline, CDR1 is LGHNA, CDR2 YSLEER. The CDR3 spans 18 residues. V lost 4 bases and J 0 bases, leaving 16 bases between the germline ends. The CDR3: CASSLRTGLTSGANVLTF. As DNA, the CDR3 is TGCGCCAGCAGCCTGCGGACGGGACTCACCTCTGGGGCCAACGTCCTGACTTTC.

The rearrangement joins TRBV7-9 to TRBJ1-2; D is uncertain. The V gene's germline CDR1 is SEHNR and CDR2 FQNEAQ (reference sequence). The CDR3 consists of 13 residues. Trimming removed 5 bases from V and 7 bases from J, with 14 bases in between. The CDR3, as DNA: TGTGCCAGCAGCAGGGAGGAGCGTTCTGGCTACACCTTC. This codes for CASSREERSGYTF.

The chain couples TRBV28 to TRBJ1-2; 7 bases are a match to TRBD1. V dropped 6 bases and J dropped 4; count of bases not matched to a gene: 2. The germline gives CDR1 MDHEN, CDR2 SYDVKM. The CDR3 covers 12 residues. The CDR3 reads CASSGTVYGYTF. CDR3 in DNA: TGTGCCAGCAGCGGGACAGTCTATGGCTACACCTTC.

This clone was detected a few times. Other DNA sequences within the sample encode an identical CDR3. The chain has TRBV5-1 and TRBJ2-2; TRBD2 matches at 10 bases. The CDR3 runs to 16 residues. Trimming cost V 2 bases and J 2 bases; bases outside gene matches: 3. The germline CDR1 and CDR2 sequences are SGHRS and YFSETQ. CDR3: CASSFLAGGNTGELFF. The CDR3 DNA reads TGCGCCAGCAGCTTTTTAGCGGGGGGTAACACCGGGGAGCTGTTTTTT.

As DNA, the CDR3 is TGTGCCAGCAGCTTATGGACAGGTGGAAACACTGAAGCTTTCTTT. Its protein is CASSLWTGGNTEAFF. The gene calls are TRBV7-9 and TRBJ1-1; 7 bases align to TRBD1. Germline V CDR1 and CDR2: SEHNR, FQNEAQ (reference sequence). The CDR3 spans 15 residues. J was trimmed by 2 bases and V by 2 bases; bases with no gene match: 5.

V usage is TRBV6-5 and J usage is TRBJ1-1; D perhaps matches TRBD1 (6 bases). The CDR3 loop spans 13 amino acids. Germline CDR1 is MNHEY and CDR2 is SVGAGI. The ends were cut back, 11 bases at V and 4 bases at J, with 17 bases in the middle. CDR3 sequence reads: CASHQGPGTEAFF. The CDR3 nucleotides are TGTGCCTCCCACCAGGGGCCCGGCACTGAAGCTTTCTTT.

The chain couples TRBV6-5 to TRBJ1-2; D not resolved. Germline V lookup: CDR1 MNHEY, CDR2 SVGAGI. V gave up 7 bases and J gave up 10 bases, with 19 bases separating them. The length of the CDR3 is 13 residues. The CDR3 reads CASKPLGRRPYTF. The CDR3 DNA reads TGTGCCAGCAAACCTCTCGGGAGACGGCCCTACACCTTC.

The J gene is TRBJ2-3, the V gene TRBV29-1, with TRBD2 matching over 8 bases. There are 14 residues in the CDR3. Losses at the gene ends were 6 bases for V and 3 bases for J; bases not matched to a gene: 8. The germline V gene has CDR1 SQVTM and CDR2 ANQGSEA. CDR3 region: CSVGLSGATDTQYF. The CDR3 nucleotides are TGCAGCGTCGGTCTTAGCGGGGCAACAGATACGCAGTATTTT.

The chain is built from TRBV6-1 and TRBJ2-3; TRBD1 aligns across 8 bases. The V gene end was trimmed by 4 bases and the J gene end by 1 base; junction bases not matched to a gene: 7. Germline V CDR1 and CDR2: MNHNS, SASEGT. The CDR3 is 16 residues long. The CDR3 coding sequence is TGTGCCAGCAGTGCGTTCAGGGGGCGAGGCACAGATACGCAGTATTTT. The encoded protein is CASSAFRGRGTDTQYF.